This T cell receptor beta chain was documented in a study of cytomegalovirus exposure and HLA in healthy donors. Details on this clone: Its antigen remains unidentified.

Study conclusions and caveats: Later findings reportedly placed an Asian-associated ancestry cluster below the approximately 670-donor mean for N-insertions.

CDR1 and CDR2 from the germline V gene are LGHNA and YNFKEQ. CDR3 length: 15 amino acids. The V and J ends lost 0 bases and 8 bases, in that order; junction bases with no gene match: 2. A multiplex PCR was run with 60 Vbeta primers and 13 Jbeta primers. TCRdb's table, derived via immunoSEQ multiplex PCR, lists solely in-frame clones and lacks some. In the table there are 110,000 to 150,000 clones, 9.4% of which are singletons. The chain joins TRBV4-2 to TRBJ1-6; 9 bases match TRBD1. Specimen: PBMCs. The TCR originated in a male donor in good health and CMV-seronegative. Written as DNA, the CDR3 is TGTGCCAGCAGCCAAGAACAGGGGGCCGATTCACCCCTCCACTTT. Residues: CASSQEQGADSPLHF.